The 16 T cell receptor beta chains presented below share a single source sample, sequenced in a study of shared clonotypes between healthy human individuals. TCRdb keeps only in-frame clones here, not all; method: immunoSEQ multiplex PCR. Counted here are about 490,000 clones, less than 80% occurring once; the ten biggest clones make up 10% to 15%. The source material was PBMCs. These receptors all stem from a woman in her 40s in good health. Some clones in this sample may be carry-over from other donors' samples.

The chain recombines TRBV9 with TRBJ1-2; TRBD1 might be the D (5 bases). Germline CDR1 SGDLS, CDR2 YYNGEE. The ends were cut back, 4 bases at V and 0 bases at J, with 19 bases in the middle. The CDR3 extends over 17 amino acids. The CDR3 nucleotides are TGTGCCAGCAGCCCGAGTGAACCGACAGCCACTAACTATGGCTACACCTTC. It specifies CASSPSEPTATNYGYTF. Using reference TRBV9 and TRBJ1-2 for the parts outside the CDR3, the full variable domain is DSGVTQTPKHLITATGQRVTLRCSPRSGDLSVYWYQQSLDQGLQFLIQYYNGEERAKGNILERFSAQQFPDLHSELNLSSLELGDSALYFCASSPSEPTATNYGYTFGSGTRLTVV.

In regard to this clone: Other DNA sequences in the sample encode the same CDR3. This sequence joins TRBV7-9 and TRBJ1-3; no reliable D call. V dropped 3 bases and J dropped 4 bases, with 4 bases sitting between them. Per germline, CDR1 SEHNR and CDR2 FQNEAQ (reference sequence). The CDR3 covers 12 residues. The CDR3 coding sequence is TGTGCCAGCAGCTTGGCGGGAAACACCATATATTTT. Translated: CASSLAGNTIYF.

V gene TRBV2 combines with J gene TRBJ2-5, with TRBD2 identical over 14 bases. The trim removed 6 bases at V and 5 bases at J, leaving 17 bases unmatched. This CDR3 is built from 19 residues. The V gene's germline CDR1 is SNHLY and CDR2 FYNNEI. The CDR3 DNA reads TGTGCCAGCAGGGCCCGGACTAGCGGGAGGAAATTTGGGGCGGAGACCCAGTACTTC. This sequence encodes CASRARTSGRKFGAETQYF.

This clone was found a few times. This chain uses TRBV27 with TRBJ1-1; D is perhaps TRBD1 (5 bases). The V gene lost 3 bases and the J gene lost 5 bases, with 7 bases spanning the gap. Germline V lookup: CDR1 MNHEY, CDR2 SMNVEV (reference sequence). This CDR3 comprises 12 residues. CDR3 residues: CASSFRGTEAFF. DNA of the CDR3: TGTGCCAGCAGTTTTCGGGGGACTGAAGCTTTCTTT.

This chain uses TRBV10-2 with TRBJ2-1; 12 positions match TRBD2. The J segment lost 4 bases and the V segment lost 4 bases, leaving 5 bases of the junction unmatched. The germline V gene has CDR1 WSHSY and CDR2 SAAADI. The CDR3 is made up of 16 amino acids. This CDR3 is CASSVTGTSGYNEQFF. CDR3 bases: TGCGCCAGCAGTGTCACCGGGACTAGCGGGTACAATGAGCAGTTCTTC.

This CDR3 is CASSQAGRDGAYEQYF. CDR3 bases: TGCGCCAGCAGCCAAGCAGGAAGGGACGGTGCCTACGAGCAGTACTTC. The gene calls are TRBV4-1 and TRBJ2-7; D may be TRBD1 or TRBD2 (5 bases each). V shed 1 base and J shed 2 bases, with 15 bases lying between them. The CDR3 has 16 residues. CDR1 MGHRA and CDR2 YSYEKL come from the germline V gene.

The genes are TRBV6-6 and TRBJ2-1, with D perhaps matching TRBD2 (5 bases). Between the trimmed V and J ends, which lost 6 bases and 9 bases, there was a span of 12 bases. Germline V lookup: CDR1 MNHNY, CDR2 SVGAGI (reference sequence). There are 12 residues in the CDR3. The CDR3 DNA is TGTGCCAGCAGACTCCAGGACTTTGAGCAGTTCTTC. Translation gives CASRLQDFEQFF.

The rearrangement links TRBV6-6 to TRBJ2-7, with 14 nucleotides matching TRBD2. The CDR3 length is 15 residues. V was clipped by 7 bases and J by 6 bases; unmatched bases: 8. Germline CDR1 and CDR2: MNHNY and SVGAGI (reference sequence). In DNA form, the CDR3 reads TGTGCCAGCACCATCTCCGGGACTAGCGGGAGCGAGCAGTACTTC. As protein: CASTISGTSGSEQYF.

This clone was recorded once. The chain uses TRBV6-5 and TRBJ2-2, with 8 bases fitting TRBD1. J was trimmed by 7 bases and V by 8 bases; bases with no gene match: 12. CDR1 and CDR2 (germline): MNHEY, SVGAGI. There are 15 residues in the CDR3. CDR3 region: CASYIGQGVVGELFF. Here the CDR3 DNA reads TGTGCCAGCTACATTGGACAGGGTGTCGTCGGGGAGCTGTTTTTT.

Many counts were recorded for this clone. The chain couples TRBV6-1 to TRBJ1-5; D might be TRBD1 (6 bases). From germline, CDR1 is MNHNS and CDR2 SASEGT. The V and J ends lost 2 bases and 5 bases respectively, with 19 bases between them. CDR3 length: 17 amino acids. The CDR3 reads CASSERRGTPGDQPQHF. CDR3 nucleotides: TGTGCCAGCAGTGAACGTAGGGGGACGCCGGGGGATCAGCCCCAGCATTTT.

The chain couples TRBV7-3 to TRBJ2-2; D ambiguous. Per germline, CDR1 SGHTA and CDR2 FQGTGA. The CDR3 length is 13 residues. Trimming removed 5 bases at V and 4 bases at J, with 8 bases between. CDR3 sequence: CASSQDGTGELFF. In DNA form, the CDR3 reads TGTGCCAGCAGCCAGGACGGCACCGGGGAGCTGTTTTTT.

In its sample, this clone was seen a few times. The V call is TRBV29-1, the J call TRBJ2-5; 8 bases agree with TRBD1. Per germline, CDR1 SQVTM and CDR2 ANQGSEA. The J segment lost 5 bases and the V segment lost 4 bases, leaving 6 bases of the junction unmatched. This CDR3 is built from 13 residues. The CDR3 region has the DNA TGCAGCGTTGGTCCAGGGGGCGCGGAGACCCAGTACTTC. Protein sequence: CSVGPGGAETQYF.

The chain combines TRBV15 with TRBJ1-2, with unresolved D. The V gene lost 0 bases and the J gene lost 5 bases, with 7 bases spanning the gap. The V gene's germline CDR1 is LNHNV and CDR2 YYDKDF (reference sequence). CDR3 length: 13 residues. CDR3 protein: CATSRDGSYGYTF. For the CDR3, the DNA is TGTGCCACCAGCAGAGATGGTAGTTATGGCTACACCTTC.

The chain combines TRBV5-4 with TRBJ2-1; D is possibly TRBD1 or TRBD2 (5 bases each). V lost 4 bases to trimming and J lost 4 bases, with 12 bases between them. Germline values: CDR1 SGHNT, CDR2 YYREEE (reference sequence). The CDR3 has 14 amino acids. For the CDR3, the DNA is TGTGCCAGCAGCACCGGGGCTAAATACAATGAGCAGTTCTTC. Translating gives CASSTGAKYNEQFF.

In this sample, this clone turned up once. V usage is TRBV19 and J usage is TRBJ2-4; 7 nucleotides agree with TRBD1. The CDR3 is 16 residues long. V lost 5 bases, J lost 7 bases, and 14 bases stayed unmatched. Germline assignment: CDR1 LNHDA and CDR2 SQIVND (reference sequence). CDR3 protein: CASSSMGSTGSNIQYF. Here the CDR3 DNA reads TGTGCCAGTAGTTCGATGGGGTCGACAGGGTCCAACATTCAGTACTTC.

V gene TRBV9 combines with J gene TRBJ2-1; 7 bases match TRBD2. With 4 bases clipped from V and 13 bases from J, the junction kept 20 bases outside the gene matches. The germline gives CDR1 SGDLS, CDR2 YYNGEE. CDR3 size: 16 residues. CDR3 protein: CASSPRERELSTHQFF. In nucleotides, the CDR3 is TGTGCCAGCAGCCCCCGAGAGCGGGAATTGTCCACCCACCAGTTCTTC.